This T cell receptor (beta chain) derives from a study of circulating CD8 cells and anti-PD-1 response in melanoma. Looking at the study overall: Patients received intravenous nivolumab, 3 mg/kg, every 2 weeks. Non-responders showed stable or progressive disease; responders showed complete or partial response. Study-wide findings and caveats: Previously treated and treatment-naive patients were pooled together.

The QIAseq Immune Repertoire TCR panel built the libraries from roughly 16 ng of total RNA. TCRdb recomputed calls from the reads with MiXCR, one row per CDR3 protein. This table has roughly 1,100 distinct CDR3 sequences, approximately 5.5% appearing once. Four subsets defined by PD-1 and/or TIGIT were sorted from live CD3+CD8+TCRalphabeta+ cells. With regard to this clonotype: No antigen is known for it.

The CDR3 is made up of 15 amino acids. CDR1 and CDR2 (germline): MNHEY, SMNVEV (reference sequence). With V trimmed by 5 bases and J by 4 bases, 9 bases remained unmatched. The chain carries TRBV27 and TRBJ2-7; 9 positions agree with TRBD1. Sequences were derived from CD8+ T cells from PBMCs, sampled at baseline or after one month of anti-PD-1 therapy (not recorded which). The receptor was derived from a human donor with melanoma. CDR3 nucleotides: TGTGCCAGCAGTAATACCGGGACAGGGCTATACGAGCAGTACTTC. It yields the protein CASSNTGTGLYEQYF.